This T cell receptor beta chain was recovered during a study of a mutant IDH1 vaccine in newly diagnosed glioma. CDR1 SGHRS and CDR2 YFSETQ come from the germline V gene. The CDR3 is made up of 15 amino acids. Trimming took off 4 bases at V and 2 bases at J, with 13 bases between the two ends. Turning to this clone: Its antigen is not known.

As for time point: week 35, safety follow-up. A single vaccine dose contained 300 ug of mutant IDH1 20-mer peptide, and topical imiquimod was used with it. Sequencing was performed with immunoSEQ multiplex PCR; in TCRdb, only in-frame clones are kept and a portion is missing. This sample has 40,000 to 55,000 clones, with roughly three quarters found just once. This chain connects TRBV5-1 to TRBJ2-1; tentative D call: TRBD1 (7 bases). Sequenced here: PBMCs, sampled from a glioma patient whose treatment included an IDH1 peptide vaccine. This receptor was obtained from a man aged 35-49 years with glioma. DNA of the CDR3: TGCGCCAGCAGCGGCGGGACAGAAACCTACAATGAGCAGTTCTTC. Translation: CASSGGTETYNEQFF.